This T cell receptor (beta chain) was observed in a study of T cell repertoires in cytomegalovirus infection. Study at large: Matching HLA type and CMV infection were both indicated by public TCR beta signatures.

Germline loops: CDR1 SGHTA, CDR2 FQGNSA. The CDR3 contains 17 residues. V lost 5 bases and J lost 2; bases outside the gene matches: 6. This clonotype was seen repeatedly, ten times or more. Its antigen remains unknown. TCRdb redid the calling of the reads with MiXCR, one entry per CDR3 protein. The table records some 170,000 distinct CDR3 sequences, approximately 18% of them present only once. Study-wide results and limits: Summed frequency of shared TCR beta families picked out CMV carriers who also had the relevant HLA. CMV-specific TCR beta clonotypes restricted by HLA-C were the ones dominating the ex vivo response.

The sequenced sample consisted of CD8+ T cells from PBMCs. The receptor was isolated from a human donor in good health (CMV status not recorded). Some clones in this sample may be carry-over from other donors' samples. The rearrangement joins TRBV7-2 to TRBJ2-2; TRBD2 matches 12 bases. CDR3 DNA sequence: TGTGCCAGCAGCCCATCGGGACTAGCGGGTAACACCGGGGAGCTGTTTTTT. Translating it yields CASSPSGLAGNTGELFF.